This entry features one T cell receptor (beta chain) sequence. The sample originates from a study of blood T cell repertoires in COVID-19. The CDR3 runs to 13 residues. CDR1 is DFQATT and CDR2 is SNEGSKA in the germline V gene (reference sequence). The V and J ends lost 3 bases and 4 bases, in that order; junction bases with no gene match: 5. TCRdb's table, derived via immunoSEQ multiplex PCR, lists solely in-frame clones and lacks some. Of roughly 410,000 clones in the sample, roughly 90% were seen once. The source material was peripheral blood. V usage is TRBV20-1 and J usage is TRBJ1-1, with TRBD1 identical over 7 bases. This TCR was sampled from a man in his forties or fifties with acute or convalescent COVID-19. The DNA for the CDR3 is TGCAGTGCTAGTAACCCAGGGGGCACTGAAGCTTTCTTT. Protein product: CSASNPGGTEAFF.